These T cell receptor beta chains were read from a single sample in a study of T cell responses to AZD1222 COVID-19 vaccine. Sequencing was performed with immunoSEQ multiplex PCR; in TCRdb, only in-frame clones are kept and a portion is missing. The sample has 130,000 to 150,000 clones, 85% to 95% seen once. The source material was peripheral blood, sampled after recovery from COVID-19. Receptors were obtained from an adult who had recovered from COVID-19. The conserved cysteine and the conserved F or W are not part of the CDR3 here.

j_call v_call cdr3_aa
TRBJ1-6 TRBV3-1/TRBV3-2 ASSLGQGHNSPLH
TRBJ1-6 TRBV7-9 ASSPSNSPLH
TRBJ2-3 TRBV23-1 ASSRDTPGRRDTQY
TRBJ1-2 TRBV28 ASSFGQNYGYT
TRBJ2-3 TRBV5-1 ASSLETSKADTQY
TRBJ1-3 TRBV24-1 ATSAGPGQGFSGNTIY
TRBJ1-1 TRBV4-1 ASSQGALNTEAF
TRBJ2-3 TRBV28 ASSPPGQGAGVGTDTQY
TRBJ2-7 TRBV10-3 AISGAGTGVPYEQY
TRBJ2-7 TRBV19 ASSMTHAAGEQY